This is a list of T cell receptor beta chains from one sample in a study of cytomegalovirus exposure and HLA in healthy donors. Only in-frame clones appear in the TCRdb table, and some are missing; sequencing was by immunoSEQ multiplex PCR. The data show around 120,000 clones, 75% to 85% seen once. The sample consisted of PBMCs. The receptors shown here come from a male donor in good health and CMV-seronegative. CDR3s include the opening cysteine and the closing phenylalanine or tryptophan. The D gene is left open where the match is weak. Clone size is stated in some rows and not others, as once, few, many or a class when expanded.

abundance	d_gene	v_gene	j_gene	CDR3aa	CDR3nt
NA	TRBD2	TRBV4-1	TRBJ2-7	CASSLGLAGVEQYF	TGCGCCAGCAGCCTGGGACTAGCGGGAGTGGAGCAGTACTTC
NA	TRBD2	TRBV18	TRBJ2-3	CASRPRRGTSGRDTQYF	TGTGCCAGCCGACCTAGACGCGGGACTAGCGGGAGAGATACGCAGTATTTT
NA	NA	TRBV7-8	TRBJ2-7	CASSLGPGFYEQYF	TGTGCCAGCAGCTTAGGCCCGGGGTTCTACGAGCAGTACTTC
NA	TRBD2	TRBV7-2	TRBJ2-2	CASSLVGGGAGELFF	TGTGCCAGCAGCTTAGTCGGCGGGGGGGCCGGGGAGCTGTTTTTT
NA	TRBD1	TRBV5-1	TRBJ1-2	CASSPLTGPNYGYTF	TGCGCCAGCAGCCCGCTGACAGGGCCTAACTATGGCTACACCTTC
NA	NA	TRBV19	TRBJ1-1	CASSNRATEAFF	TGTGCCAGTAGCAACAGGGCCACTGAAGCTTTCTTT
few	NA	TRBV5-1	TRBJ2-7	CASSWGLEQYF	TGCGCCAGCAGCTGGGGGCTGGAGCAGTACTTC
NA	NA	TRBV2	TRBJ2-5	CASSQSIETQYF	TGTGCCAGCAGCCAAAGCATCGAGACCCAGTACTTC
NA	NA	TRBV12-5	TRBJ1-1	CASGPGNTEAFF	TGTGCTAGTGGTCCAGGGAATACTGAAGCTTTCTTT
NA	NA	TRBV20-1	TRBJ2-3	CSGGWGETQYF	TGCAGTGGGGGCTGGGGGGAAACGCAGTATTTT
NA	TRBD2	TRBV5-1	TRBJ2-3	CASSLSVSGLPDTQYF	TGCGCCAGCAGCTTGAGCGTTAGCGGGCTCCCGGATACGCAGTATTTT
NA	NA	TRBV6-6	TRBJ1-2	CASSYFRDPKAGYTF	TGTGCCAGCAGTTACTTTCGGGATCCGAAGGCCGGCTACACCTTC
NA	NA	TRBV5-4	TRBJ2-5	CASSLGGVEETQYF	TGTGCCAGCAGCTTGGGCGGGGTTGAGGAGACCCAGTACTTC
NA	NA	TRBV6-5	TRBJ1-1	CASSSVQVMNTEAFF	TGTGCCAGCAGTTCCGTACAGGTCATGAACACTGAAGCTTTCTTT
NA	NA	TRBV5-5	TRBJ2-1	CASRRDGSSYNEQFF	TGTGCCAGCAGGCGGGACGGGAGCTCCTACAATGAGCAGTTCTTC
NA	NA	TRBV5-1	TRBJ2-2	CASSLRVDGGGELFF	TGCGCCAGCAGCTTGAGGGTCGATGGAGGCGGGGAGCTGTTTTTT
NA	NA	TRBV7-8	TRBJ1-4	CASSLRRATNEKLFF	TGTGCCAGCAGCTTACGGCGGGCAACTAATGAAAAACTGTTTTTT
few	NA	TRBV28	TRBJ1-1	CASSYRTGLNTEAFF	TGTGCCAGCAGTTACCGCACAGGATTGAACACTGAAGCTTTCTTT
NA	NA	TRBV18	TRBJ2-3	CASSPSQGSTDTQYF	TGTGCCAGCTCACCCTCACAGGGAAGCACAGATACGCAGTATTTT
few	TRBD2	TRBV4-2	TRBJ2-7	CASSQGIGGGTLSHEQYF	TGTGCCAGCAGCCAAGGGATAGGCGGGGGGACGCTCTCGCACGAGCAGTACTTC
NA	TRBD2	TRBV10-3	TRBJ2-7	CAISSGGVYEQYF	TGTGCCATCAGTTCGGGGGGGGTATACGAGCAGTACTTC
NA	TRBD2	TRBV5-1	TRBJ2-1	CASSLLAGGDEQFF	TGCGCCAGCAGCTTGTTGGCGGGAGGGGATGAGCAGTTCTTC
NA	NA	TRBV6-5	TRBJ2-1	CASTSWTDNEQFF	TGTGCCAGCACCTCATGGACAGACAATGAGCAGTTCTTC
NA	TRBD1	TRBV5-1	TRBJ1-4	CASSGTRGTNEKLFF	TGCGCCAGCAGCGGCACCAGGGGGACTAATGAAAAACTGTTTTTT
NA	NA	TRBV30	TRBJ2-1	CAWREHTGLGYNEQFF	TGTGCCTGGAGAGAGCATACAGGGCTAGGGTACAATGAGCAGTTCTTC
NA	TRBD1	TRBV5-1	TRBJ2-7	CASKADRGLEQYF	TGCGCCAGCAAGGCGGACAGGGGGCTTGAGCAGTACTTC
NA	NA	TRBV14	TRBJ2-7	CASSQDLLAHEQYF	TGTGCCAGCAGCCAAGATTTACTAGCCCACGAGCAGTACTTC
NA	NA	TRBV5-5	TRBJ2-1	CASSLWGGPGNEQFF	TGTGCCAGCAGCTTGTGGGGGGGGCCGGGTAATGAGCAGTTCTTC
NA	TRBD1	TRBV19	TRBJ1-5	CASSYDRDPYQPQHF	TGTGCCAGTAGTTACGACAGGGACCCTTATCAGCCCCAGCATTTT
NA	TRBD1	TRBV7-9	TRBJ1-1	CASSLARQGVRKTEAFF	TGTGCCAGCAGCTTAGCGAGGCAGGGGGTAAGAAAAACTGAAGCTTTCTTT
NA	NA	TRBV27	TRBJ2-7	CASSFSGGEASYEQYF	TGTGCCAGCAGTTTTAGTGGCGGGGAGGCATCCTACGAGCAGTACTTC
few	NA	TRBV29-1	TRBJ1-4	CSVREAGAEKLFF	TGCAGCGTGCGGGAGGCAGGGGCAGAAAAACTGTTTTTT
once	NA	TRBV11-2	TRBJ1-6	CASSLVGSSYNSPLHF	TGTGCCAGCAGCTTAGTCGGTAGCTCCTATAATTCACCCCTCCACTTT
NA	TRBD1	TRBV29-1	TRBJ1-1	CSVGTATNTEAFF	TGCAGCGTCGGGACAGCTACGAACACTGAAGCTTTCTTT
NA	TRBD1	TRBV10-2	TRBJ2-7	CASSDPRQGARSIYEQYF	TGCGCCAGCAGTGACCCTCGACAGGGGGCGAGGTCCATCTACGAGCAGTACTTC
NA	NA	TRBV14	TRBJ1-1	CASSRSTGGSTEAFF	TGTGCCAGCAGCCGTTCTACCGGGGGGAGCACTGAAGCTTTCTTT
NA	TRBD2	TRBV13	TRBJ2-5	CASSLGRGGGLQETQYF	TGTGCCAGCAGCTTAGGCAGGGGCGGGGGGCTCCAAGAGACCCAGTACTTC
NA	NA	TRBV28	TRBJ1-2	CASSLTFLNYGYTF	TGTGCCAGCAGTCTCACTTTCCTTAACTATGGCTACACCTTC
few	NA	TRBV9	TRBJ2-3	CASSSSRDTQYF	TGTGCCAGCAGCTCATCTAGGGATACGCAGTATTTT
NA	NA	TRBV6-5	TRBJ2-7	CASRLEPYEQYF	TGTGCCAGCAGACTCGAGCCCTACGAGCAGTACTTC
few	TRBD2	TRBV7-2	TRBJ2-7	CASSLQPSGILYEQYF	TGTGCCAGCAGCTTACAGCCTAGCGGGATCCTCTACGAGCAGTACTTC
NA	TRBD1	TRBV2	TRBJ1-1	CASPDRATEAFF	TGTGCCAGCCCGGACAGGGCCACTGAAGCTTTCTTT
NA	TRBD1	TRBV30	TRBJ1-5	CAWPTGTGHFSNQPQHF	TGTGCCTGGCCAACCGGGACAGGTCATTTTAGCAATCAGCCCCAGCATTTT
NA	NA	TRBV6-6	TRBJ1-4	CASSHGRRVNEKLFF	TGTGCCAGCAGTCATGGACGGAGGGTTAATGAAAAACTGTTTTTT
NA	TRBD2	TRBV7-2	TRBJ2-2	CASSLVGGGSTGELFF	TGTGCCAGCAGCTTAGTTGGCGGGGGGTCCACCGGGGAGCTGTTTTTT
NA	NA	TRBV6-6	TRBJ1-1	CASSPWRGEAFF	TGTGCCAGCAGCCCTTGGAGGGGCGAGGCTTTCTTT